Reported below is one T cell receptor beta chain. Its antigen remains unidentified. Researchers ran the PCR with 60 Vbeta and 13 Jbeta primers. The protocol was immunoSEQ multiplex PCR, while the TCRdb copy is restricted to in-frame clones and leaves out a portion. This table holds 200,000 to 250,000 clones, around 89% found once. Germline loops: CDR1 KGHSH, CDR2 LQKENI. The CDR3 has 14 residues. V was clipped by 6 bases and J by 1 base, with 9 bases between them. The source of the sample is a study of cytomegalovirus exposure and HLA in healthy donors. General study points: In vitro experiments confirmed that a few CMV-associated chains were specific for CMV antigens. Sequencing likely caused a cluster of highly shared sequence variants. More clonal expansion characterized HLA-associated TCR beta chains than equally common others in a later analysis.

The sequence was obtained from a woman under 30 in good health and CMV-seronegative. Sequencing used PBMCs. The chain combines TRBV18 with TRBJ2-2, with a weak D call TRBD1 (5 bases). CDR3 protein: CASSQQGNTGELFF. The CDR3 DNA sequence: TGTGCCAGCTCGCAGCAGGGGAACACCGGGGAGCTGTTTTTT.